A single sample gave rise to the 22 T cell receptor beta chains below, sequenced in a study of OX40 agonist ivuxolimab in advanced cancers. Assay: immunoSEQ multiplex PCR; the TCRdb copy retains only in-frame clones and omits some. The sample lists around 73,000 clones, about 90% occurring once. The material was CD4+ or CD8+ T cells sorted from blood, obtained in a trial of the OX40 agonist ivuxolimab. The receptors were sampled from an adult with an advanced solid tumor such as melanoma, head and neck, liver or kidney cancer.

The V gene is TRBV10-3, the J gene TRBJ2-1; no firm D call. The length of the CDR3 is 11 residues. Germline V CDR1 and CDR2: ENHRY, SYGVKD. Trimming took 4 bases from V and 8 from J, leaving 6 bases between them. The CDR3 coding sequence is TGTGCCATCAGTGCAATGGATGAGCAGTTCTTC. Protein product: CAISAMDEQFF.

In DNA form, the CDR3 reads TGTGCCAGCAGCTTATTTGGTGATCAGCCCCAGCATTTT. Translated, it gives CASSLFGDQPQHF. The chain joins TRBV7-2 to TRBJ1-5; the D is unclear. CDR1 is SGHTA and CDR2 is FQGNSA in the germline V gene. The CDR3 sequence is 13 residues long. V was shortened by 2 bases and J by 5 bases, with 7 bases between the two germline ends.

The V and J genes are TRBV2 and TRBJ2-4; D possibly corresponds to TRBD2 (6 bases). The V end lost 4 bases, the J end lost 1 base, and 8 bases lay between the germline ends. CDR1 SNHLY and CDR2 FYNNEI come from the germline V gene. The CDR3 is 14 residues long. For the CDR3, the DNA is TGTGCCAGCAGTGTTGGAGGGGCCAAAAACATTCAGTACTTC. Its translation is CASSVGGAKNIQYF. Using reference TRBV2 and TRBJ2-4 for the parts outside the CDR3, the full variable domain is EPEVTQTPSHQVTQMGQEVILRCVPISNHLYFYWYRQILGQKVEFLVSFYNNEISEKSEIFDDQFSVERPDGSNFTLKIRSTKLEDSAMYFCASSVGGAKNIQYFGAGTRLSVL.

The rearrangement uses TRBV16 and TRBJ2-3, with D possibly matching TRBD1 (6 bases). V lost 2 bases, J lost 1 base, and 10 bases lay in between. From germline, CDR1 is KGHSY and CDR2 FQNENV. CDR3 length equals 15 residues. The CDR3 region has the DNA TGTGCCAGCAGCCAAGGCAGGGGCGGCACAGATACGCAGTATTTT. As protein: CASSQGRGGTDTQYF.

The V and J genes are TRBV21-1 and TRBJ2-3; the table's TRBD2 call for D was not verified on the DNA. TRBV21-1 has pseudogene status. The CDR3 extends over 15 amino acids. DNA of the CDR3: TGTGCCAGCAGCAAAGATCTAGCGGGGGAGGATACGCAGTATTTT. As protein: CASSKDLAGEDTQYF.

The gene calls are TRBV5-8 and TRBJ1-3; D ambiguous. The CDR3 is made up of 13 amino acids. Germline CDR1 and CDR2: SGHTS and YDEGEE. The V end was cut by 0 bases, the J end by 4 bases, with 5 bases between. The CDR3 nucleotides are TGTGCCAGCAGCTTGGATAGGGGAAACACCATATATTTT. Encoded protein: CASSLDRGNTIYF.

The CDR3 sequence is CSVSRSSTGELFF. CDR3 in DNA: TGCAGCGTTTCTAGATCCAGCACCGGGGAGCTGTTTTTT. The chain has TRBV29-1 and TRBJ2-2, with D uncertain. V lost 5 bases, J lost 4 bases, and 11 bases lay in between. Germline V gene lookup returns CDR1 SQVTM and CDR2 ANQGSEA. The CDR3 is 13 residues long.

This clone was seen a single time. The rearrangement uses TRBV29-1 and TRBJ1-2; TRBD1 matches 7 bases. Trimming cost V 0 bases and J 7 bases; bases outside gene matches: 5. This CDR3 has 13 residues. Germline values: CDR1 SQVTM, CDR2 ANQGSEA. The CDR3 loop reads CSVEDKGAFGYTF. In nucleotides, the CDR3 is TGCAGCGTTGAAGATAAGGGGGCTTTTGGCTACACCTTC.

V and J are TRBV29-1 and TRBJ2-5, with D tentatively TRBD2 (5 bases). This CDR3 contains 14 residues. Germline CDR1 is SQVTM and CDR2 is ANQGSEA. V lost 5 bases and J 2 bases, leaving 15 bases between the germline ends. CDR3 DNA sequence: TGCAGCGTTTTGAGGAGTAGCGCTCAAGAGACCCAGTACTTC. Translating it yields CSVLRSSAQETQYF. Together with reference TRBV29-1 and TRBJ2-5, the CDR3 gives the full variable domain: SAVISQKPSRDICQRGTSLTIQCQVDSQVTMMFWYRQQPGQSLTLIATANQGSEATYESGFVIDKFPISRPNLTFSTLTVSNMSPEDSSIYLCSVLRSSAQETQYFGPGTRLLVL.

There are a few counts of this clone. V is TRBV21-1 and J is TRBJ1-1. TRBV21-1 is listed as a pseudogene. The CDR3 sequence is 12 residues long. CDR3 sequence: CASSKGETEAFF. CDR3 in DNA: TGTGCCAGCAGCAAAGGGGAAACTGAAGCTTTCTTT.

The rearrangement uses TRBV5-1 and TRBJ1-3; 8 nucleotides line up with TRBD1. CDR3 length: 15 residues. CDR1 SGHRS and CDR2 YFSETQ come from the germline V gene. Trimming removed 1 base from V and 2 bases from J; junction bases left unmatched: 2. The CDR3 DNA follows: TGCGCCAGCAGCTTGACAGGGGGTCCTGGAAACACCATATATTTT. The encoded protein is CASSLTGGPGNTIYF. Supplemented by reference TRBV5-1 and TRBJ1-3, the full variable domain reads KAGVTQTPRYLIKTRGQQVTLSCSPISGHRSVSWYQQTPGQGLQFLFEYFSETQRNKGNFPGRFSGRQFSNSRSEMNVSTLELGDSALYLCASSLTGGPGNTIYFGEGSWLTVV.

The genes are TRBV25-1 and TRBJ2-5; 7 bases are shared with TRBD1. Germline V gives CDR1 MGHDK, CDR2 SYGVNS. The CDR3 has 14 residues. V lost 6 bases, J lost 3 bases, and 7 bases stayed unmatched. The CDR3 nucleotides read TGTGCCAGCAGGTATACAGGGGAGAAAGAGACCCAGTACTTC. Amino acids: CASRYTGEKETQYF.

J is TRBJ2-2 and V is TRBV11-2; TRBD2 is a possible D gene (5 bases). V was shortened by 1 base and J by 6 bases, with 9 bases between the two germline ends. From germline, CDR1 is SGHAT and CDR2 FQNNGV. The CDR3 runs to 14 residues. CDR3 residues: CASSLVRVAGELFF. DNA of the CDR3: TGTGCCAGCAGCTTAGTGAGGGTGGCCGGGGAGCTGTTTTTT. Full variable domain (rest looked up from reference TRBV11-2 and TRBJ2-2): EAGVAQSPRYKIIEKRQSVAFWCNPISGHATLYWYQQILGQGPKLLIQFQNNGVVDDSQLPKDRFSAERLKGVDSTLKIQPAKLEDSAVYLCASSLVRVAGELFFGEGSRLTVL.

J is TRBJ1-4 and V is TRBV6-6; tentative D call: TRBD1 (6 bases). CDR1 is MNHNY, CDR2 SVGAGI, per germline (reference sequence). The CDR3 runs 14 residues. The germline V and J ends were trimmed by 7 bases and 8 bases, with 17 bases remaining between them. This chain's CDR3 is CASMPSGRGEKLFF. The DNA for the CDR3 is TGTGCCAGCATGCCCTCTGGGAGGGGGGAAAAACTGTTTTTT.

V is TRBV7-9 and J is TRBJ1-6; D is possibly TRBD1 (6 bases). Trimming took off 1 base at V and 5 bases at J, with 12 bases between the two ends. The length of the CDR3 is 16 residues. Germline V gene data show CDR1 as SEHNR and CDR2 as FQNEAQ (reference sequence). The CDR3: CASSLGGGTNNSPLHF. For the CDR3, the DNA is TGTGCCAGCAGCTTAGGCGGCGGGACAAATAATTCACCCCTCCACTTT.

The CDR3 region has the DNA TGCGCCAGCAGCCAAGATAGAGGTTTGGGGGAGCAGTACTTC. This encodes CASSQDRGLGEQYF. V usage is TRBV4-1 and J usage is TRBJ2-7; unclear D gene. The CDR3 runs to 14 residues. Trimming left V 0 bases short and J 7 bases short, with 13 bases between. Germline V lookup: CDR1 MGHRA, CDR2 YSYEKL.

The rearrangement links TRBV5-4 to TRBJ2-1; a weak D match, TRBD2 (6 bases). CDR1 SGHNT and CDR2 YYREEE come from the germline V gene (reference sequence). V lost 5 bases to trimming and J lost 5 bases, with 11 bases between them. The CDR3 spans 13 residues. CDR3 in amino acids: CASRRGLDNEQFF. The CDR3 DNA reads TGTGCCAGCAGACGGGGACTGGACAATGAGCAGTTCTTC.

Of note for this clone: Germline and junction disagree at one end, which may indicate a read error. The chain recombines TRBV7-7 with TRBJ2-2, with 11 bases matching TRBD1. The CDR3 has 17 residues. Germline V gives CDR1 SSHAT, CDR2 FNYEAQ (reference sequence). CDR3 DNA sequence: TGTGCTAGCAGCGCGAGGGACAGGGGGAAAAAAGCCGGGGAGCTGTTTTTT. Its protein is CASSARDRGKKAGELFF.

The CDR3 DNA follows: TGTGCCATCAGTGAGTCTGGGCCTGCTGGAAACACCATATATTTT. It codes for CAISESGPAGNTIYF. The rearrangement links TRBV10-3 to TRBJ1-3; no clear D. V lost 0 bases to trimming and J lost 2 bases, with 8 bases between them. The germline V gene has CDR1 ENHRY and CDR2 SYGVKD. The CDR3 has 15 amino acids.

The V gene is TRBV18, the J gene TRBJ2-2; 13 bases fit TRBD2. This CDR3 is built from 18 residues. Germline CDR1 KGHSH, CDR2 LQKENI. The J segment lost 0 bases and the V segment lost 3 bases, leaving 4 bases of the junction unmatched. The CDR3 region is CASSPRTSGSSNTGELFF. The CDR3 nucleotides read TGTGCCAGCTCACCTAGGACTAGCGGGAGCTCGAACACCGGGGAGCTGTTTTTT.

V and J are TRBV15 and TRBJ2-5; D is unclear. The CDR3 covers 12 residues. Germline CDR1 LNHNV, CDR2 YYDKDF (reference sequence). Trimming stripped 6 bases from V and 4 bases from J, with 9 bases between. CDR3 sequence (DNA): TGTGCCACCAGATCGGACCTAGAGACCCAGTACTTC. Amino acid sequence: CATRSDLETQYF.

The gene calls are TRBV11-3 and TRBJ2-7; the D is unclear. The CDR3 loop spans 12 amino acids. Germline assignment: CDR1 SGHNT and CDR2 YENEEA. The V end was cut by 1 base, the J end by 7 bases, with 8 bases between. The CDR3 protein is CASSLAAWEQYF. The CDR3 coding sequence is TGTGCCAGCAGCTTAGCAGCGTGGGAGCAGTACTTC.